This T cell receptor (beta chain) was recorded in a study of response to subunit inactivated influenza vaccine (dated by TCRdb to the late 2010s). Study-wide context: To follow how T cells responded to a trivalent subunit inactivated influenza vaccine, the researchers relied on deep quantitative profiling of the T cell receptor repertoire. Study-level results and caveats: The authors proposed that each seasonal influenza vaccination may bring in only a limited number of new T cells.

The CDR3 runs 14 residues from the cysteine to the phenylalanine. Just the 42-base CDR3 DNA is kept, in frame starting at base 1. Trimming removed 2 bases from V and 3 bases from J, leaving 9 bases between the germline ends. CDR1 SGHRS and CDR2 YFSETQ are derived from the germline V gene. Points on this clonotype: Its target antigen remains unknown. No much larger clone is present one base from it, and per-base qualities are unavailable.

Library preparation was by RT-PCR. Reads for this sample came from an Illumina HiSeq 2500. The public sequencing data were trimmed at Q25 with fastp and processed into clonotypes with MiXCR by TCRdb, which kept only in-frame beta chains. Records with the same CDR3 protein are collapsed into one entry carrying the most frequent genes and DNA. This sample lists fewer than 750,000 distinct CDR3 sequences; around 13% were detected once. Of the sample, over 8.5% falls within the top ten clones. This TCR derives from a man aged 50 to 60 who received an inactivated influenza vaccine. Donor details come from another sample of the same person, matched by shared clones. Sample: PBMCs from blood, taken about 12 days after vaccination. Here the chain combines TRBV5-1 and TRBJ2-4; the D segment could be TRBD1, given 6 matching bases. CDR3 reads: CASSLGTFKNIQYF. The bases read TGCGCCAGCAGCTTAGGGACATTCAAAAACATTCAGTACTTC.